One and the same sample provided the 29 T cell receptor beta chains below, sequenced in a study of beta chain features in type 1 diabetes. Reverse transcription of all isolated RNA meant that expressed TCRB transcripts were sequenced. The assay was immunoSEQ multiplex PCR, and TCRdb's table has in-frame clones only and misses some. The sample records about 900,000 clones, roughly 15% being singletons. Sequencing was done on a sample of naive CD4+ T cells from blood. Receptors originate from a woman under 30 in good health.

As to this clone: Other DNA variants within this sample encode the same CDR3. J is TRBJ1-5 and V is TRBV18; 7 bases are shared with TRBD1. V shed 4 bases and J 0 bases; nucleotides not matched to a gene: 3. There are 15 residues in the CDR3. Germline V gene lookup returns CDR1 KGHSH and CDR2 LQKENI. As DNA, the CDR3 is TGTGCCAGCTCACGAGGGACAGTTAGCAATCAGCCCCAGCATTTT. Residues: CASSRGTVSNQPQHF.

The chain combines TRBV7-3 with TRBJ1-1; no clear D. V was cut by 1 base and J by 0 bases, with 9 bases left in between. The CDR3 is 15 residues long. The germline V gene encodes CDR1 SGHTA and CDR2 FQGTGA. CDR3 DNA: TGTGCCAGCAGCTTAATTGCGGCGATGAACACTGAAGCTTTCTTT. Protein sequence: CASSLIAAMNTEAFF.

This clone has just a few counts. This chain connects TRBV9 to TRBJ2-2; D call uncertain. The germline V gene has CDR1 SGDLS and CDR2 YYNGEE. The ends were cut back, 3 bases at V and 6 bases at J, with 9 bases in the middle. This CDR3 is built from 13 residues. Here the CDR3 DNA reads TGTGCCAGCAGCGCGGAGCCCGCCGGGGAGCTGTTTTTT. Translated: CASSAEPAGELFF. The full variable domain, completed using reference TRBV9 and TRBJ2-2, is DSGVTQTPKHLITATGQRVTLRCSPRSGDLSVYWYQQSLDQGLQFLIQYYNGEERAKGNILERFSAQQFPDLHSELNLSSLELGDSALYFCASSAEPAGELFFGEGSRLTVL.

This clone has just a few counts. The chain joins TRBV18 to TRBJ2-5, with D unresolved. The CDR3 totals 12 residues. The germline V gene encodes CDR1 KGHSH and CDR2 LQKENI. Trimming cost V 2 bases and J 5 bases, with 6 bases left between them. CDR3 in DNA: TGTGCCAGCTCACCAAGGCCCGAGACCCAGTACTTC. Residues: CASSPRPETQYF.

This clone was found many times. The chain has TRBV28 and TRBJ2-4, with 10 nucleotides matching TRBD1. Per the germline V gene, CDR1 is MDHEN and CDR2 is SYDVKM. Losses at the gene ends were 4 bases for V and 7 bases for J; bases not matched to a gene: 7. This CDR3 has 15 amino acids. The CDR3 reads CASSSPGQGFNIQYF. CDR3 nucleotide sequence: TGTGCCAGCAGTTCGCCGGGACAGGGGTTTAACATTCAGTACTTC. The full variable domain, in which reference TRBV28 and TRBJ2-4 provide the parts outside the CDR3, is DVKVTQSSRYLVKRTGEKVFLECVQDMDHENMFWYRQDPGLGLRLIYFSYDVKMKEKGDIPEGYSVSREKKERFSLILESASTNQTSMYLCASSSPGQGFNIQYFGAGTRLSVL.

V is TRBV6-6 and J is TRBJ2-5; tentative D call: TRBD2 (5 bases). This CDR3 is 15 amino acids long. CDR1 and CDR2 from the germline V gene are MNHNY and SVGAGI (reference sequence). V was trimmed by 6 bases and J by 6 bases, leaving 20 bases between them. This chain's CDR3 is CASSPTGEGRKTQYF. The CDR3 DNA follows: TGTGCCAGCAGCCCTACCGGGGAAGGGAGAAAGACCCAGTACTTC.

CDR3 nucleotides: TGTGCCAGCAGCTTAAATGGAAACACCATATATTTT. This encodes CASSLNGNTIYF. This sequence joins TRBV7-2 and TRBJ1-3; D is ambiguous. The CDR3 loop spans 12 amino acids. In germline, CDR1 is SGHTA, CDR2 FQGNSA. V lost 2 bases, J lost 3 bases, and 2 bases lay in between.

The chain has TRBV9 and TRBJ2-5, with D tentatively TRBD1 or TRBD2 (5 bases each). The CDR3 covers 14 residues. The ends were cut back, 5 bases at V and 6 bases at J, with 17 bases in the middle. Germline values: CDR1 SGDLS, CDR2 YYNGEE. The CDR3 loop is CASSPGTLGKTQYF. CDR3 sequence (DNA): TGTGCCAGCAGTCCGGGGACCCTGGGGAAGACCCAGTACTTC.

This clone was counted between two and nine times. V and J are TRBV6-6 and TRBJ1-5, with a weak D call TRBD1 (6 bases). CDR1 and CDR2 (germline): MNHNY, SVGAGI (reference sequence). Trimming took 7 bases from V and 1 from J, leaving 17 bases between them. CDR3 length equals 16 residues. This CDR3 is CASTGDISVSNQPQHF. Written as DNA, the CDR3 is TGTGCCAGCACCGGGGACATCTCCGTAAGCAATCAGCCCCAGCATTTT.

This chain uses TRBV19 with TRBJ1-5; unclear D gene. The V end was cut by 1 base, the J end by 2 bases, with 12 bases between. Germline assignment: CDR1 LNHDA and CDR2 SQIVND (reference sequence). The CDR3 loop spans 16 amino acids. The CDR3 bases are TGTGCCAGTAGTATAGCCTCCGGGTCCGGCAATCAGCCCCAGCATTTT. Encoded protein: CASSIASGSGNQPQHF.

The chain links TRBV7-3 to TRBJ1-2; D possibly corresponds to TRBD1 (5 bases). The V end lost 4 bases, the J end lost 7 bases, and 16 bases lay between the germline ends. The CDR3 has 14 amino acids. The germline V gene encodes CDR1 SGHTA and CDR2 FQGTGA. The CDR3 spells CASSSGQGGGGYTF. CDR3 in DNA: TGTGCCAGCAGCTCTGGACAAGGTGGGGGTGGCTACACCTTC.

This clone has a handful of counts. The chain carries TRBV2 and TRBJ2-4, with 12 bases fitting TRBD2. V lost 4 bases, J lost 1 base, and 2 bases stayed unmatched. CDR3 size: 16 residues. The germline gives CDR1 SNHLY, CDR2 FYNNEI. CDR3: CASSVGTSGAKNIQYF. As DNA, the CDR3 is TGTGCCAGCAGTGTCGGGACTAGCGGGGCCAAAAACATTCAGTACTTC.

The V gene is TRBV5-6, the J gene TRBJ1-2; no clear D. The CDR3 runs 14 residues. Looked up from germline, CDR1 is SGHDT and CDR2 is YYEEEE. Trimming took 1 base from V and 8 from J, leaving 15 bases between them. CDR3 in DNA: TGTGCCAGCAGCTTGTTGCGACTACCCCAGGGCTACACCTTC. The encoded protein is CASSLLRLPQGYTF. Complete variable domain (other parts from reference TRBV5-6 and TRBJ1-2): DAGVTQSPTHLIKTRGQQVTLRCSPKSGHDTVSWYQQALGQGPQFIFQYYEEEERQRGNFPDRFSGHQFPNYSSELNVNALLLGDSALYLCASSLLRLPQGYTFGSGTRLTVV.

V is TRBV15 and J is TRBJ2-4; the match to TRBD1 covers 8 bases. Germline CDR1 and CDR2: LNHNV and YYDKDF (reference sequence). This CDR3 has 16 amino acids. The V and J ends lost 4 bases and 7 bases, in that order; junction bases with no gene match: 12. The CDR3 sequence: CATSTPGPQGANIQYF. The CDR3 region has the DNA TGTGCCACCAGCACCCCAGGCCCTCAGGGGGCGAACATTCAGTACTTC.

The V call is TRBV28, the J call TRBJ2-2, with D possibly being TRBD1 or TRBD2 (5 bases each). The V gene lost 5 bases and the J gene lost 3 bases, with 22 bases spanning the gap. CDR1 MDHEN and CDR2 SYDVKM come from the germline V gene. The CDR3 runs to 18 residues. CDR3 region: CASSHNRRGRPHTGELFF. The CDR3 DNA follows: TGTGCCAGCAGTCACAACCGTCGGGGCAGGCCTCACACCGGGGAGCTGTTTTTT. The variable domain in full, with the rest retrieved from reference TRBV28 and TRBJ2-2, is DVKVTQSSRYLVKRTGEKVFLECVQDMDHENMFWYRQDPGLGLRLIYFSYDVKMKEKGDIPEGYSVSREKKERFSLILESASTNQTSMYLCASSHNRRGRPHTGELFFGEGSRLTVL.

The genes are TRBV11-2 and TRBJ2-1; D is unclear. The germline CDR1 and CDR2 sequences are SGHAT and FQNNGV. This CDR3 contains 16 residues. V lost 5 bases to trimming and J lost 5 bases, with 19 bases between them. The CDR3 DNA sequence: TGTGCCAGCAGCCCTTGGTTGGTCAACGGCAACAATGAGCAGTTCTTC. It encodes CASSPWLVNGNNEQFF.

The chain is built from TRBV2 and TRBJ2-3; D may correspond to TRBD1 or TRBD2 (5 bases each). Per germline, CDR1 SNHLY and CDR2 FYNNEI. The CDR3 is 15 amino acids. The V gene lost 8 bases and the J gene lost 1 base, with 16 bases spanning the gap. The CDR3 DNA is TGTGCCAGCTCTGAGGAGAGGGGTGGCACAGATACGCAGTATTTT. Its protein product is CASSEERGGTDTQYF.

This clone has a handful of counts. The CDR3 region has the DNA TGTGCCAGTAGTCATGTGGGAAAGACCCAGTACTTC. Its translation: CASSHVGKTQYF. The chain links TRBV19 to TRBJ2-5; D remains unclear. The CDR3 totals 12 residues. V shed 5 bases and J shed 6 bases, with 10 bases lying between them. The germline CDR1 and CDR2 sequences are LNHDA and SQIVND (reference sequence).

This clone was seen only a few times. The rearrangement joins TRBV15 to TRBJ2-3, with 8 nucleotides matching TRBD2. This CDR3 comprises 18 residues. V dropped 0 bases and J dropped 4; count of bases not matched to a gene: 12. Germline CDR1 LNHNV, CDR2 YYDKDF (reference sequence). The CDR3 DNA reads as TGTGCCACCAGCAGAGAAGGTCGGGCGGGAGGACGCGCAGATACGCAGTATTTT. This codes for CATSREGRAGGRADTQYF.

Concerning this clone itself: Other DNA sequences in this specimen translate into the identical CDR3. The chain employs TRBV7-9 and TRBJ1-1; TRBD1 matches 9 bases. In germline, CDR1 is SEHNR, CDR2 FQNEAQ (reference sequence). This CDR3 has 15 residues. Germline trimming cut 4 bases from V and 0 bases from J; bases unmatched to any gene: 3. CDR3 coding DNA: TGTGCCAGCAGCTCGGGACAGGGAATGAACACTGAAGCTTTCTTT. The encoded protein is CASSSGQGMNTEAFF.

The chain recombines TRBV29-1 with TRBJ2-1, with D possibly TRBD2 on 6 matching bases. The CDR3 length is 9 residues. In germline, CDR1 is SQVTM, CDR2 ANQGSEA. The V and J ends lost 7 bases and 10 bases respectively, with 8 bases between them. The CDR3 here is CSGGREQFF. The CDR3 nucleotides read TGCAGCGGAGGGAGGGAGCAGTTCTTC.

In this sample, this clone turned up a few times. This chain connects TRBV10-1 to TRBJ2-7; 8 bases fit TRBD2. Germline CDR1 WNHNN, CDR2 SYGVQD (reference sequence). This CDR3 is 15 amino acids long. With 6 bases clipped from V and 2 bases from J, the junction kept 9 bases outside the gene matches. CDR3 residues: CASSREISGTYEQYF. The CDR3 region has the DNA TGCGCCAGCAGCCGAGAGATTAGCGGGACCTACGAGCAGTACTTC.

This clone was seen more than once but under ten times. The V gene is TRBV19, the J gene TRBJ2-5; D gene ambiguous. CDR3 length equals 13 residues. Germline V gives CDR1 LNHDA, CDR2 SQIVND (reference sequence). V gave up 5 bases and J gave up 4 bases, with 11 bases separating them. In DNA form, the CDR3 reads TGTGCCAGTAGTTCCCGAGTGATAGAGACCCAGTACTTC. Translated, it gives CASSSRVIETQYF.

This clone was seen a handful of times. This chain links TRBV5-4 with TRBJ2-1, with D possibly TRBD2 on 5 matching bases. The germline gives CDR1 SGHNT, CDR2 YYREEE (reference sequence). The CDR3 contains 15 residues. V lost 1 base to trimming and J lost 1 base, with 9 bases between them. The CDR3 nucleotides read TGTGCCAGCAGCTTGAGTGGGAGATCCTACAATGAGCAGTTCTTC. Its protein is CASSLSGRSYNEQFF. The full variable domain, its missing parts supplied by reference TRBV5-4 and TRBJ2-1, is ETGVTQSPTHLIKTRGQQVTLRCSSQSGHNTVSWYQQALGQGPQFIFQYYREEENGRGNFPPRFSGLQFPNYSSELNVNALELDDSALYLCASSLSGRSYNEQFFGPGTRLTVL.

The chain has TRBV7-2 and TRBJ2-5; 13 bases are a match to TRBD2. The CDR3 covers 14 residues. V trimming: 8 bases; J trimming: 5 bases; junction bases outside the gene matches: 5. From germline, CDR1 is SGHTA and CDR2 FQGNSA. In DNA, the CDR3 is TGTGCCAGCCAACTAGCGGGAGGGCCGGAGACCCAGTACTTC. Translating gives CASQLAGGPETQYF.

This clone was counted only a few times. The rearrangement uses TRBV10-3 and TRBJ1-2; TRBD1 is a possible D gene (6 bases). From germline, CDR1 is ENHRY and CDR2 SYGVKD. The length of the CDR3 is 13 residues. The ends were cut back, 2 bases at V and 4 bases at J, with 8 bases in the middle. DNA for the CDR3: TGTGCCATCAGTGAGGCGGACAGCTATGGCTACACCTTC. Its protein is CAISEADSYGYTF.

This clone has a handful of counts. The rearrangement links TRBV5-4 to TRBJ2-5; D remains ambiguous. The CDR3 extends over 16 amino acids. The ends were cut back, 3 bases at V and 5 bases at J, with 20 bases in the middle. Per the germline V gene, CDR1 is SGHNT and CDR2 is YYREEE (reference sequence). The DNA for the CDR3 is TGTGCCAGCAGCTCCTCTCAATGGGTCAGCAGGGAGACCCAGTACTTC. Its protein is CASSSSQWVSRETQYF.

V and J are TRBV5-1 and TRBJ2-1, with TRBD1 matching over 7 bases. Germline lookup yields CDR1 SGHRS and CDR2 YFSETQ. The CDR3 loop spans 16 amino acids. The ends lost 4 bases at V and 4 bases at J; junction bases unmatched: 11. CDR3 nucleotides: TGCGCCAGCAGCCTGATGACAGGGATAGCTTACAATGAGCAGTTCTTC. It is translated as CASSLMTGIAYNEQFF.

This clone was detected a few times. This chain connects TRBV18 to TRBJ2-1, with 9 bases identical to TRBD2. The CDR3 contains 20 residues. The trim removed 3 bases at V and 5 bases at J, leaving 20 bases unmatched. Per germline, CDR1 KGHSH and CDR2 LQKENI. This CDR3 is CASSPLPRSPTSGLNNEQFF. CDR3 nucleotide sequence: TGTGCCAGCTCACCTCTCCCGAGGAGTCCGACTAGCGGCCTAAACAATGAGCAGTTCTTC.